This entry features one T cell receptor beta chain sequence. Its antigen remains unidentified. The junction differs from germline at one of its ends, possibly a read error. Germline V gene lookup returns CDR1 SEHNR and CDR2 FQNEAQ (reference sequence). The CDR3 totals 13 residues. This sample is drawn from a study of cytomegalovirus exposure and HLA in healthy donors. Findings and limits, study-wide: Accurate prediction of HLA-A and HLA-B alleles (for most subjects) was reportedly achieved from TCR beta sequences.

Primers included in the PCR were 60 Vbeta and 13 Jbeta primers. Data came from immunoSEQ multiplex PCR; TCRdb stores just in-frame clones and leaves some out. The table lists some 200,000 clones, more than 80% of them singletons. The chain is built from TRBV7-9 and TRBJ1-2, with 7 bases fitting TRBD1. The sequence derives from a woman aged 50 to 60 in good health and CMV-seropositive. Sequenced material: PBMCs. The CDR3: CSSSLGQEYGYTF. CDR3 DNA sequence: TGTTCCAGCAGCTTAGGACAGGAATATGGCTACACCTTC.